This T cell receptor (beta chain) was identified during a study of OX40 agonist ivuxolimab in advanced cancers. The wider study: Dose-escalation patients were diagnosed with hepatocellular carcinoma, melanoma, renal cell cancer or head and neck cancer. Study conclusions and caveats: Clones of CD4+ and CD8+ blood T cells grew by week 6 at doses of 0.1 to 3.0 mg/kg. Still undetermined is the antigen specificity of the expanded peripheral T cells.

Measured with immunoSEQ multiplex PCR; TCRdb has only the in-frame clones, and not every one. The top ten clones hold approximately 0.39% of a sample with some 65,000 clones, around 86% of them seen once. V trimming: 5 bases; J trimming: 5 bases; junction bases outside the gene matches: 9. The germline V gene has CDR1 SGHVS and CDR2 FQNEAQ. The CDR3 loop spans 15 amino acids. Turning to this clone: Its antigen is as yet unknown.

The origin of this receptor is an adult with an advanced solid tumor such as melanoma, head and neck, liver or kidney cancer. The sample in question was CD4+ or CD8+ T cells sorted from blood, obtained in a trial of the OX40 agonist ivuxolimab. V is TRBV7-8 and J is TRBJ2-7; 10 bases match TRBD2. The CDR3 nucleotides read TGTGCCAGCAGCCTCAGCGGGGGGGCGGGCCACGAGCAGTACTTC. It translates to CASSLSGGAGHEQYF.